The clone carrying this T cell receptor (beta chain) appeared a few times. The sample is drawn from a study of beta chain features in type 1 diabetes. Study-level information: Researchers looked at approximately 110,000,000 sorted cells across all samples.

This CDR3 comprises 13 residues. Germline V CDR1 and CDR2: MDHEN, SYDVKM. V was pared by 8 bases and J by 5 bases, with 8 bases of the junction left unmatched. Investigators reverse transcribed all isolated RNA, so they sequenced expressed TCRB transcripts. Naive, central memory and regulatory T cell samples produced a mean of about 3.5 million reads. Profiling relied on immunoSEQ multiplex PCR, and the TCRdb table lists in-frame clones only, not all of them. The sample lists some 270,000 clones, approximately 8.1% occurring once. Sequenced: central memory CD4+ T cells from blood. The chain recombines TRBV28 with TRBJ1-1, with 7 positions matching TRBD1. The sequence derives from a woman under 30 in good health. The CDR3 DNA follows: TGTGCCAGCTTCCAGGGGGGAGGAACTGAAGCTTTCTTT. Protein: CASFQGGGTEAFF.